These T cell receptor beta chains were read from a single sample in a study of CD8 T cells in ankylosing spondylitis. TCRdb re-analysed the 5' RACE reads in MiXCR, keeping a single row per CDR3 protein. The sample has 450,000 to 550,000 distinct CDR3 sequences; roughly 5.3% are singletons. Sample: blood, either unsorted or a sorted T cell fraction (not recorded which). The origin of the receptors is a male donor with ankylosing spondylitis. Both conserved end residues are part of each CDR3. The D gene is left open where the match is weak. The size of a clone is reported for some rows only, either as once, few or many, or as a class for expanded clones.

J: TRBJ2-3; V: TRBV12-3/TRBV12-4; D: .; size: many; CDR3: CASSLFRGSSTDTQYF; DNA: TGTGCCAGCAGTCTTTTTAGGGGGTCTAGCACAGATACGCAGTATTTT
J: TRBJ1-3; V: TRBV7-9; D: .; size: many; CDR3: CASSSGPRPNTIYF; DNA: TGTGCCAGCAGCTCAGGGCCGCGGCCGAACACCATATATTTT
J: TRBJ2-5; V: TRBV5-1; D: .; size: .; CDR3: CASSLGREGETQYF; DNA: TGCGCCAGCAGCTTGGGACGGGAAGGGGAGACCCAGTACTTC
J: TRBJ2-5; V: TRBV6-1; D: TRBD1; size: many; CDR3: CASSVTGGAETQYF; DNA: TGTGCCAGCAGTGTGACAGGGGGAGCTGAGACCCAGTACTTC
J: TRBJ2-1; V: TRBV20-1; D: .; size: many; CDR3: CSARFTPLYNEQFF; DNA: TGCAGTGCTCGCTTCACACCACTTTACAATGAGCAGTTCTTC
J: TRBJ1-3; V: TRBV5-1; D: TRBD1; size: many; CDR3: CASSPRQGDTIYF; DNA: TGCGCCAGCAGCCCCCGACAGGGAGACACCATATATTTT
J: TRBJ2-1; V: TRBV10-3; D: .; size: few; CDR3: CAISDSGFTEQFF; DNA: TGTGCCATCAGTGACTCAGGGTTTACTGAGCAGTTCTTC
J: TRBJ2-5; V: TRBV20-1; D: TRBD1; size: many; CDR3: CNPTGTGETQYF; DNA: TGCAACCCAACGGGGACAGGGGAGACCCAGTACTTC
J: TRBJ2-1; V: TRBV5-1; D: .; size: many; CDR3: CASSLRESYNEQFF; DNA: TGCGCCAGCAGCTTGCGGGAGTCCTACAATGAGCAGTTCTTC
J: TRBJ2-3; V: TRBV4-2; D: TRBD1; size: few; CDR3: CASSPSAGQGWSDTQYF; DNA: TGTGCCAGCAGCCCCTCCGCCGGACAGGGTTGGTCAGATACGCAGTATTTT
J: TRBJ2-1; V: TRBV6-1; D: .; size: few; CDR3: CASRGTIPYNEQFF; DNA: TGTGCCAGCAGAGGCACAATCCCCTACAATGAGCAGTTCTTC
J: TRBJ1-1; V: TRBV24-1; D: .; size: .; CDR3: CATRTRTETKAFF; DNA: TGTGCCACTAGAACTCGGACAGAGACCAAAGCTTTCTTT
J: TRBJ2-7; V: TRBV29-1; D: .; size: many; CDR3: CSVGLGPYEQYF; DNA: TGCAGCGTCGGCCTGGGCCCCTACGAGCAGTACTTC
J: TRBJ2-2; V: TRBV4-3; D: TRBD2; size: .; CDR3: CASSQQPSGPNTGELFF; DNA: TGCGCCAGCAGCCAACAACCTAGCGGACCGAACACCGGGGAGCTGTTTTTT
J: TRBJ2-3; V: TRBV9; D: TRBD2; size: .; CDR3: CASIYREGLALKSTDTQYF; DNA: TGTGCCAGCATTTATCGGGAGGGCCTGGCACTGAAGAGCACAGATACGCAGTATTTT
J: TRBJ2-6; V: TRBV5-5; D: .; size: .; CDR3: CASSRLLSGAGVSVLTF; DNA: TGTGCCAGCAGCCGCCTGCTTTCCGGGGCAGGGGTTAGCGTCCTGACTTTC
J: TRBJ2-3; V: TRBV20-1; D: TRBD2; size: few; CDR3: CSAPGLAGGTATDTQYF; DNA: TGCAGTGCTCCTGGACTAGCGGGGGGCACCGCGACAGATACGCAGTATTTT
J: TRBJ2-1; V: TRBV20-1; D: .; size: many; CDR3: CSASGWWGSGFNEQFF; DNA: TGCAGTGCTAGCGGTTGGTGGGGCAGCGGATTCAATGAGCAGTTCTTC
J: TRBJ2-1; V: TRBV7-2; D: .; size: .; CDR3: CASSLVGRWGNNEQFF; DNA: TGTGCCAGCAGCTTAGTCGGGAGATGGGGTAACAATGAGCAGTTCTTC
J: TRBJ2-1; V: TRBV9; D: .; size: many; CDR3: CASSVRTGDYNEQFF; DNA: TGTGCCAGCAGCGTAAGAACGGGGGACTACAATGAGCAGTTCTTC
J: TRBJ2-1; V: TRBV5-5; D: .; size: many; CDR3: CASSLEGYSVNEQFF; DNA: TGTGCCAGCAGCTTGGAAGGGTATTCGGTCAATGAGCAGTTCTTC
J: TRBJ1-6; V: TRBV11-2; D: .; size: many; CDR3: CASRWGGAAGSSPLHF; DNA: TGTGCCAGTCGCTGGGGGGGGGCAGCGGGGAGTTCACCCCTCCACTTT
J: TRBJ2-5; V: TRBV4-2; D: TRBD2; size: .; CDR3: CASSQDTSGGGWETQYF; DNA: TGTGCCAGCAGCCAAGATACTAGCGGGGGTGGATGGGAGACCCAGTACTTC
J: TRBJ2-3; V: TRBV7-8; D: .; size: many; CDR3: CASSADRGDTQYF; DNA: TGTGCCAGCAGCGCCGATAGGGGTGATACGCAGTATTTT
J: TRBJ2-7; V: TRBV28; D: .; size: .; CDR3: CASSLLNLLKDRSYEQYF; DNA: TGTGCCAGCAGTTTATTGAATCTGCTTAAGGACAGATCCTACGAGCAGTACTTC
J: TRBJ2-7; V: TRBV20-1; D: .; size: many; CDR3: CSAREAIYEQYF; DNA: TGCAGTGCTAGGGAGGCGATCTACGAGCAGTACTTC
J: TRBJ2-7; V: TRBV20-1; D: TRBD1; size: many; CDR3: CSARILGDSYEQYF; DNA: TGCAGTGCTAGAATACTAGGGGACAGCTACGAGCAGTACTTC
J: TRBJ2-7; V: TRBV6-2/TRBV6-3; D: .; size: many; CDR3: CASGGTLRGEQYF; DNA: TGTGCCAGCGGTGGAACGCTGAGGGGCGAGCAGTACTTC
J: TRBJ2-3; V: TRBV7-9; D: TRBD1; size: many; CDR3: CASHPQGPVDTQYF; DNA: TGTGCCAGCCACCCACAGGGGCCGGTCGATACGCAGTATTTT
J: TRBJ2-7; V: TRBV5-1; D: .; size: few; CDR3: CASSLPDHYYEQYF; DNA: TGCGCCAGCAGCTTACCTGACCACTACTACGAGCAGTACTTC
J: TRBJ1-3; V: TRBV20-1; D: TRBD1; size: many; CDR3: CSARVQGVNTIYF; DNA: TGCAGTGCTAGAGTCCAGGGGGTAAACACCATATATTTT
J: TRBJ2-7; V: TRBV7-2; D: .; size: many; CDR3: CASSLKPGALHEQYF; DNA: TGTGCCAGCAGCTTAAAACCGGGAGCACTCCACGAGCAGTACTTC
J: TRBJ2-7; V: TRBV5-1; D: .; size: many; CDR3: CASSLFDSATGQYF; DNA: TGCGCCAGCAGCTTATTCGACTCCGCCACGGGGCAGTACTTC
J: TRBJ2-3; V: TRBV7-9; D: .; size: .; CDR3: CASSRYAVREDTQYF; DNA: TGTGCCAGCAGCCGCTATGCGGTGCGGGAAGATACGCAGTATTTT
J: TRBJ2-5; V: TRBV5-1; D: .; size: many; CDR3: CASSLLGGETQYF; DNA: TGCGCCAGCAGCTTGCTAGGGGGAGAGACCCAGTACTTC
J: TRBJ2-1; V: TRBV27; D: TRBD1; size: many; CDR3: CASSWDRGNEQFF; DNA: TGTGCCAGCAGTTGGGACAGGGGCAATGAGCAGTTCTTC
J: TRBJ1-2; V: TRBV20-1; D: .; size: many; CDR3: CSARLYRANYGYTF; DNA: TGCAGTGCTAGGCTATACCGAGCTAACTATGGCTACACCTTC
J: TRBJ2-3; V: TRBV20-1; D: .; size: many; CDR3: CSARKGTDTQYF; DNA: TGCAGTGCTAGAAAGGGCACAGATACGCAGTATTTT
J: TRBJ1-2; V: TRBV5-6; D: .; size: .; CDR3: CAISFGPGGYTF; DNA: TGTGCCATCAGCTTCGGGCCCGGTGGCTACACCTTC
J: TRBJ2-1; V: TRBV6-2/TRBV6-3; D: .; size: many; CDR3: CAIMDSYNEQFF; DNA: TGTGCCATTATGGACTCCTACAATGAGCAGTTCTTC